What follows are 26 T cell receptor beta chains derived from one specimen sequenced in a study of control samples from healthy donors and cancer patients. Using immunoSEQ multiplex PCR, the repertoire was profiled, and TCRdb retains in-frame clones only, with some absent. The sample consists of roughly 140,000 clones, more than 85% of them appearing once. Specimen: blood. Receptors originate from a man in his forties or fifties in good health.

J is TRBJ1-3 and V is TRBV30; TRBD1 might be the D (5 bases). The V and J ends lost 4 bases and 0 bases respectively, with 19 bases between them. The CDR3 consists of 17 residues. CDR1 is GTSNPN and CDR2 is SVGIG in the germline V gene (reference sequence). DNA of the CDR3: TGTGCCTGGACACCGGGACTCAGGACATACTCTGGAAACACCATATATTTT. As protein: CAWTPGLRTYSGNTIYF.

CDR3 sequence: CASSLQGGNQPQHF. The CDR3 nucleotides are TGTGCCAGCAGTTTACAGGGGGGCAATCAGCCCCAGCATTTT. The chain employs TRBV27 and TRBJ1-5, with TRBD1 matching over 7 bases. Germline trimming cut 2 bases from V and 2 bases from J; bases unmatched to any gene: 0. Germline CDR1 is MNHEY and CDR2 is SMNVEV (reference sequence). This CDR3 comprises 14 residues.

Here the CDR3 DNA reads TGCAGCGTCCAAGGACAGGGGGCAGTTGAAAAACTGTTTTTT. Translation: CSVQGQGAVEKLFF. The rearrangement uses TRBV29-1 and TRBJ1-4; 11 bases match TRBD1. CDR1 is SQVTM, CDR2 ANQGSEA, per germline. This CDR3 comprises 14 residues. The V and J ends lost 6 bases and 7 bases, in that order; junction bases with no gene match: 7.

The gene calls are TRBV4-1 and TRBJ2-6; D is perhaps TRBD1 (6 bases). V was cut by 4 bases and J by 0 bases, with 10 bases left in between. The CDR3 spans 16 residues. Germline CDR1 reads MGHRA; CDR2 reads YSYEKL. CDR3 region: CASSRTALSGANVLTF. CDR3 in DNA: TGCGCCAGCAGCCGGACAGCCCTCTCTGGGGCCAACGTCCTGACTTTC.

The chain couples TRBV28 to TRBJ1-6; 9 positions match TRBD1. The CDR3 runs 15 residues. CDR1 is MDHEN and CDR2 is SYDVKM in the germline V gene. V lost 7 bases to trimming and J lost 4 bases; unmatched junction nucleotides: 5. CDR3 nucleotide sequence: TGTGCCAGCACCGGGACAGGGACTTATAATTCACCCCTCCACTTT. It encodes CASTGTGTYNSPLHF.

Comment on this clone: One end of the junction fails to match germline, which may point to a read error. V gene TRBV11-2 combines with J gene TRBJ1-1, with a weak D call TRBD1 (6 bases). The CDR3 is 13 residues long. Germline V gene lookup returns CDR1 SGHAT and CDR2 FQNNGV. The DNA of the CDR3 is TGTACCAGCAGTCTAGGGGGGAACACTGAAGCTTTCTTT. It translates to CTSSLGGNTEAFF.

The gene calls are TRBV11-1 and TRBJ2-3, with D perhaps matching TRBD2 (6 bases). V was pared by 0 bases and J by 6 bases, with 16 bases between. CDR3 length equals 16 residues. Germline lookup yields CDR1 SGHAT and CDR2 FQDESV (reference sequence). This CDR3 is CASSLAGPGVGDTQYF. The CDR3 DNA sequence: TGTGCCAGCAGCTTAGCAGGGCCGGGAGTGGGCGATACGCAGTATTTT. Full variable domain (remainder filled in from reference TRBV11-1 and TRBJ2-3): EAEVAQSPRYKITEKSQAVAFWCDPISGHATLYWYRQILGQGPELLVQFQDESVVDDSQLPKDRFSAERLKGVDSTLKIQPAELGDSAMYLCASSLAGPGVGDTQYFGPGTRLTVL.

This chain uses TRBV18 with TRBJ2-5; 8 nucleotides align to TRBD1. CDR1 and CDR2 from the germline V gene are KGHSH and LQKENI. V lost 4 bases and J lost 5; bases outside the gene matches: 6. This CDR3 spans 14 amino acids. Written as DNA, the CDR3 is TGTGCCAGCTCACTACAACAGGGGGAGGAGACCCAGTACTTC. Encoded protein: CASSLQQGEETQYF.

The chain combines TRBV5-1 with TRBJ2-3, with TRBD2 as a possible D gene (5 bases). The CDR3 is 14 residues long. The ends were cut back, 6 bases at V and 2 bases at J, with 13 bases in the middle. CDR1 is SGHRS and CDR2 is YFSETQ in the germline V gene. The CDR3 DNA reads as TGCGCCAGCACCCCACTCGGGATCACAGATACGCAGTATTTT. Translation: CASTPLGITDTQYF.

The rearrangement joins TRBV10-3 to TRBJ1-2; no clear D gene. The germline V gene encodes CDR1 ENHRY and CDR2 SYGVKD. The V and J ends lost 10 bases and 2 bases respectively, with 17 bases between them. The CDR3 totals 14 residues. The CDR3 sequence: CATHDTNSNYGYTF. CDR3 DNA: TGTGCCACCCACGACACGAACTCCAACTATGGCTACACCTTC.

The rearrangement uses TRBV7-2 and TRBJ1-1; D perhaps matches TRBD1 (5 bases). Germline V gene lookup returns CDR1 SGHTA and CDR2 FQGNSA. Between the trimmed V and J ends, which lost 1 base and 10 bases, there was a span of 13 bases. This CDR3 contains 13 residues. Written as DNA, the CDR3 is TGTGCCAGCAGCTTAGAGTGGGGGTGGGCAGCTTTCTTT. This codes for CASSLEWGWAAFF.

The V and J genes are TRBV11-2 and TRBJ2-2; 7 bases are shared with TRBD2. Trimming at V came to 4 bases and at J to 1 base, leaving 6 bases not matched to a gene. The CDR3 is 16 residues long. Germline CDR1 is SGHAT and CDR2 is FQNNGV. In DNA form, the CDR3 reads TGTGCCAGCAGCTCCGGATCTAGCGGGAACACCGGGGAGCTGTTTTTT. This translates into CASSSGSSGNTGELFF. Based on the CDR3 plus reference TRBV11-2 and TRBJ2-2, the full variable domain is EAGVAQSPRYKIIEKRQSVAFWCNPISGHATLYWYQQILGQGPKLLIQFQNNGVVDDSQLPKDRFSAERLKGVDSTLKIQPAKLEDSAVYLCASSSGSSGNTGELFFGEGSRLTVL.

The chain combines TRBV10-1 with TRBJ2-2; D unclear. V lost 2 bases to trimming and J lost 7 bases, with 14 bases between them. Germline V CDR1 and CDR2: WNHNN, SYGVQD (reference sequence). The CDR3 loop spans 15 amino acids. This CDR3 is CASSEETQQYGELFF. In DNA, the CDR3 is TGCGCCAGCAGTGAGGAAACACAGCAATACGGGGAGCTGTTTTTT.

The chain couples TRBV7-4 to TRBJ2-7; TRBD1 matches at 8 bases. With V trimmed by 2 bases and J by 3 bases, 9 bases remained unmatched. Per the germline V gene, CDR1 is SGHVT and CDR2 is SQSDAQ. CDR3 length equals 16 residues. In DNA form, the CDR3 reads TGTGCCAGCAGCTTAAATCGTACCGGGACAGGCTACGAGCAGTACTTC. Protein product: CASSLNRTGTGYEQYF.

The genes are TRBV2 and TRBJ2-3; 8 positions match TRBD2. With 2 bases clipped from V and 3 bases from J, the junction kept 4 bases outside the gene matches. Per germline, CDR1 SNHLY and CDR2 FYNNEI. The CDR3 spans 15 residues. The CDR3 loop is CASSEWASGTDTQYF. Written as DNA, the CDR3 is TGTGCCAGCAGTGAATGGGCTAGCGGGACAGATACGCAGTATTTT.

The chain couples TRBV19 to TRBJ1-1; D not certain. The germline CDR1 and CDR2 sequences are LNHDA and SQIVND (reference sequence). Trimming cost V 7 bases and J 0 bases, with 15 bases left between them. This CDR3 has 15 residues. Here the CDR3 reads CASTFVGRVNTEAFF. The CDR3 nucleotides are TGTGCCAGTACGTTCGTGGGGAGGGTGAACACTGAAGCTTTCTTT.

The V call is TRBV5-5, the J call TRBJ2-5; D gene unclear. Trimming pared 4 bases from V and 5 bases from J, leaving 18 bases between. Germline values: CDR1 SGHKS, CDR2 YYEKEE (reference sequence). CDR3 length: 15 amino acids. CDR3 coding DNA: TGTGCCAGCAGCCCGGCAGCAGCCGTGCGGGAGACCCAGTACTTC. The encoded protein is CASSPAAAVRETQYF.

This clone has just a few counts. The chain recombines TRBV5-1 with TRBJ2-3; 11 bases map to TRBD2. Germline CDR1 SGHRS, CDR2 YFSETQ. The V and J ends lost 4 bases and 3 bases, in that order; junction bases with no gene match: 10. This CDR3 has 17 amino acids. CDR3 sequence: CASSASYSGRGTDTQYF. The DNA of the CDR3 is TGCGCCAGCAGCGCATCTTATAGCGGGAGGGGAACAGATACGCAGTATTTT.

This chain links TRBV28 with TRBJ1-4; no clear D. CDR1 MDHEN and CDR2 SYDVKM come from the germline V gene. The length of the CDR3 is 13 residues. Trimming removed 3 bases from V and 8 bases from J, with 10 bases in between. CDR3 DNA: TGTGCCAGCAGTTTGGAACCTATGGAAAAACTGTTTTTT. Its protein product is CASSLEPMEKLFF. Full variable domain (remainder filled in from reference TRBV28 and TRBJ1-4): DVKVTQSSRYLVKRTGEKVFLECVQDMDHENMFWYRQDPGLGLRLIYFSYDVKMKEKGDIPEGYSVSREKKERFSLILESASTNQTSMYLCASSLEPMEKLFFGSGTQLSVL.

The rearrangement joins TRBV6-1 to TRBJ1-1; D not resolved. Germline loops: CDR1 MNHNS, CDR2 SASEGT. Trimming took 3 bases from V and 0 from J, leaving 5 bases between them. The CDR3 length is 13 residues. CDR3 sequence reads: CASSDRMNTEAFF. The CDR3 DNA follows: TGTGCCAGCAGTGATAGAATGAACACTGAAGCTTTCTTT.

This clone appeared once. The CDR3 reads CASRTGQHTEAFF. In DNA, the CDR3 is TGTGCCAGCAGGACGGGACAGCACACTGAAGCTTTCTTT. The V and J genes are TRBV28 and TRBJ1-1; 7 bases match TRBD1. The V gene end was trimmed by 6 bases and the J gene end by 3 bases; junction bases not matched to a gene: 4. Per germline, CDR1 MDHEN and CDR2 SYDVKM. The CDR3 loop spans 13 amino acids.

This chain connects TRBV28 to TRBJ1-5; TRBD1 is a possible D gene (5 bases). Trimming pared 3 bases from V and 5 bases from J, leaving 8 bases between. From germline, CDR1 is MDHEN and CDR2 SYDVKM. This CDR3 contains 13 residues. The CDR3 sequence: CASSLQGYQPQHF. The DNA of the CDR3 is TGTGCCAGCAGTTTGCAGGGTTATCAGCCCCAGCATTTT. Complete variable domain (other parts from reference TRBV28 and TRBJ1-5): DVKVTQSSRYLVKRTGEKVFLECVQDMDHENMFWYRQDPGLGLRLIYFSYDVKMKEKGDIPEGYSVSREKKERFSLILESASTNQTSMYLCASSLQGYQPQHFGDGTRLSIL.

The chain carries TRBV2 and TRBJ2-1; 7 bases match TRBD2. Losses at the gene ends were 4 bases for V and 2 bases for J; bases not matched to a gene: 2. The CDR3 spans 14 residues. Germline CDR1 is SNHLY and CDR2 is FYNNEI. The CDR3 protein is CASSGGRAYNEQFF. DNA for the CDR3: TGTGCCAGCAGTGGCGGGAGAGCCTACAATGAGCAGTTCTTC.

The rearrangement uses TRBV28 and TRBJ2-1; a possible D gene is TRBD2 (5 bases). The CDR3 sequence is 17 residues long. Germline assignment: CDR1 MDHEN and CDR2 SYDVKM. V lost 2 bases, J lost 5 bases, and 19 bases lay in between. The CDR3 nucleotides read TGTGCCAGCAGTTTACCCCGTGGCGGGCGGAGGAACAATGAGCAGTTCTTC. As protein: CASSLPRGGRRNNEQFF.

Written as DNA, the CDR3 is TGTGCCAGCAGAAACAGGGTAGGTCAGCCCCAGCATTTT. This encodes CASRNRVGQPQHF. The V gene is TRBV6-5, the J gene TRBJ1-5, with TRBD1 as a possible D gene (6 bases). V dropped 6 bases and J dropped 6 bases, with 12 bases sitting between them. CDR1 and CDR2 (germline): MNHEY, SVGAGI. The CDR3 runs 13 residues.

This sequence joins TRBV12-3 or TRBV12-4 and TRBJ1-2; D unresolved. This CDR3 is 13 amino acids long. V was shortened by 2 bases and J by 1 base, with 5 bases between the two germline ends. The CDR3 region has the DNA TGTGCCAGCAGTTTACAGAGTAACTATGGCTACACCTTC. Residues: CASSLQSNYGYTF.